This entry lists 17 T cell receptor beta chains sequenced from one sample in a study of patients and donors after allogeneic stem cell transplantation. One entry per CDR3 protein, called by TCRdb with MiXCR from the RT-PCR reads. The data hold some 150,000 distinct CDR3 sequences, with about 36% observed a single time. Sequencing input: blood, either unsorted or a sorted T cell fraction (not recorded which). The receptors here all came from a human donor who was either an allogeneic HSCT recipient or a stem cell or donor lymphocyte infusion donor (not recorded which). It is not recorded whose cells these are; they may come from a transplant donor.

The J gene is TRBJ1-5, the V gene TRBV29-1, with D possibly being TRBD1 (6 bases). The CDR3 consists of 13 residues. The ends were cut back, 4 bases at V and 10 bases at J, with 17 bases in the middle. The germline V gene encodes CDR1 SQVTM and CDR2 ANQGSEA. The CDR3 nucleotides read TGCAGCGTTGGTCACGGTTTGGGACAACCCCAGCATTTT. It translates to CSVGHGLGQPQHF.

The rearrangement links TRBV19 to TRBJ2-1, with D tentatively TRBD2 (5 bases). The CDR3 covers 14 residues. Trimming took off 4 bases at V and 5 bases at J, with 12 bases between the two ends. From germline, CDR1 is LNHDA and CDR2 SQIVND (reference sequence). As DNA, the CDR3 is TGTGCCAGTAGTACCCGGACTGGAAACAATGAGCAGTTCTTC. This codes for CASSTRTGNNEQFF.

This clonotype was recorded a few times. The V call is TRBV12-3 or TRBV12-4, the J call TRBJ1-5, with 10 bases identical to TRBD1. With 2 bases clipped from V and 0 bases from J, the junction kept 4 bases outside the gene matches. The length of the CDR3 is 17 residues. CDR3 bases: TGTGCCAGCAGTTTAATGGGACAGGGGTATAGCAATCAGCCCCAGCATTTT. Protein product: CASSLMGQGYSNQPQHF.

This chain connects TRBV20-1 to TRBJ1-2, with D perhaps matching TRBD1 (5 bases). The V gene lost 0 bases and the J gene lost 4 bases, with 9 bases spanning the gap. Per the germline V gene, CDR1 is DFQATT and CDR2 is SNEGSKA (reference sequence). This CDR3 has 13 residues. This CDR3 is CSAREPQGYGYTF. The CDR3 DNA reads TGCAGTGCTAGAGAGCCCCAGGGCTATGGCTACACCTTC.

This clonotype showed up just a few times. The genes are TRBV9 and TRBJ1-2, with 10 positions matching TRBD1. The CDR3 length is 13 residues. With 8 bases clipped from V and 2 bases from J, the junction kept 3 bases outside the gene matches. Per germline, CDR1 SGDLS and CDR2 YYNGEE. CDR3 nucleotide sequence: TGTGCCAGAAGGGGACAGGGGAACTATGGCTACACCTTC. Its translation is CARRGQGNYGYTF.

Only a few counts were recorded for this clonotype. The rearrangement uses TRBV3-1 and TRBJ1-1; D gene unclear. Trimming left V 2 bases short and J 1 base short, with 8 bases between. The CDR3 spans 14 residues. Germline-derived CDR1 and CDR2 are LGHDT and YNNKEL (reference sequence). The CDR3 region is CASSQMPGNTEAFF. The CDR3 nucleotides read TGTGCCAGCAGCCAAATGCCAGGGAACACTGAAGCTTTCTTT.

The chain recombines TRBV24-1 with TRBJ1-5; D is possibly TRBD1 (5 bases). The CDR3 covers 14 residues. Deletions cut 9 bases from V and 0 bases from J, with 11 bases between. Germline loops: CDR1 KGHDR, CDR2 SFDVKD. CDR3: CATCDRDSNQPQHF. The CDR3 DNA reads TGTGCCACCTGCGACAGAGATAGCAATCAGCCCCAGCATTTT.

CDR3 sequence: CASSFFTNTEAFF. CDR3 nucleotides: TGTGCCAGCAGTTTTTTTACGAACACTGAAGCTTTCTTT. This chain connects TRBV27 to TRBJ1-1; D uncertain. Germline values: CDR1 MNHEY, CDR2 SMNVEV (reference sequence). V shed 3 bases and J shed 1 base, with 6 bases lying between them. CDR3 length: 13 amino acids.

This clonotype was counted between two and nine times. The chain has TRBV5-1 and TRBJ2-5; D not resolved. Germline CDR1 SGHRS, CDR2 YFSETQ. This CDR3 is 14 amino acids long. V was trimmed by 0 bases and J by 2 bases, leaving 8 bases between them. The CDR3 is CASSLAATQETQYF. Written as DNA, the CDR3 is TGCGCCAGCAGCTTGGCGGCTACTCAAGAGACCCAGTACTTC.

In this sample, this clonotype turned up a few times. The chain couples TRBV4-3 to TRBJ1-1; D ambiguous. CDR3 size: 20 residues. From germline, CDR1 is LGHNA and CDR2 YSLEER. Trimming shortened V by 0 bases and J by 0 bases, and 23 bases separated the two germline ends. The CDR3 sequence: CASSQELSRGRYLMNTEAFF. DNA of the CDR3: TGCGCCAGCAGCCAAGAACTTTCACGAGGCAGGTACCTAATGAACACTGAAGCTTTCTTT.

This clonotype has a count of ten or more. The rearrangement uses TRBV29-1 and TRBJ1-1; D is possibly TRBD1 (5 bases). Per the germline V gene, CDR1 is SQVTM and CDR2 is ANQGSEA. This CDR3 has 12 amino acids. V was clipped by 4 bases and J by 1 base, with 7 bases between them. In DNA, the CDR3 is TGCAGCGTTGTTAGGGGGAACACTGAAGCTTTCTTT. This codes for CSVVRGNTEAFF.

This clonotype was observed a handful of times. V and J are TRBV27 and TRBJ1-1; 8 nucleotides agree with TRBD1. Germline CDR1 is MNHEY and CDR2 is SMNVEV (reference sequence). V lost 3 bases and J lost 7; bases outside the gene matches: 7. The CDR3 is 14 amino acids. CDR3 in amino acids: CASSFHRGIVEAFF. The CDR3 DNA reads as TGTGCCAGCAGTTTCCACAGGGGGATTGTTGAAGCTTTCTTT.

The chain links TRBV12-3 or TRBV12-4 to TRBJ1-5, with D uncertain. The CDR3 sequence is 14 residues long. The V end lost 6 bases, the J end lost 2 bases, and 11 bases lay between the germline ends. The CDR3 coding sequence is TGTGCCAGCAGCAATGGTAATGGCAATCAGCCCCAGCATTTT. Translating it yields CASSNGNGNQPQHF.

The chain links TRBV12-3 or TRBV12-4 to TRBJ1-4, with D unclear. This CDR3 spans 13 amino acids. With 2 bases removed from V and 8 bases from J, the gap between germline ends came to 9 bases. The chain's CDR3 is CASSLPTEEKLFF. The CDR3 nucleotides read TGTGCCAGCAGTTTACCGACCGAGGAAAAACTGTTTTTT.

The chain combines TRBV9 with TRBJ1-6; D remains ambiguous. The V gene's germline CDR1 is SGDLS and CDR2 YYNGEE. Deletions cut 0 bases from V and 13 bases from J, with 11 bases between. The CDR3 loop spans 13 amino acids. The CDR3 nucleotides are TGTGCCAGCAGCGTAGTAGACGGGTCGCCCCTCCACTTT. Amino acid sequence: CASSVVDGSPLHF.

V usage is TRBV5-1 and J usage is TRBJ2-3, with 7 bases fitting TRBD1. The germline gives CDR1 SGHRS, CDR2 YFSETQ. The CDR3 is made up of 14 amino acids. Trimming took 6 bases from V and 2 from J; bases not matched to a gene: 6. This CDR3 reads CASTGGYSTDTQYF. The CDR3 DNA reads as TGCGCCAGCACAGGGGGATACTCCACAGATACGCAGTATTTT.

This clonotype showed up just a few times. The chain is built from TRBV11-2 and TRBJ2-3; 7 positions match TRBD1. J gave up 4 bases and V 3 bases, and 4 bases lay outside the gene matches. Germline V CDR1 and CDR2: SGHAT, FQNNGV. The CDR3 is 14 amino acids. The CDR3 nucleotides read TGTGCCAGCAGCTTTGGGCAGGGGGCAGATACGCAGTATTTT. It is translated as CASSFGQGADTQYF.